This is a list of T cell receptor beta chains from one sample in a study of CD8 T cells in ankylosing spondylitis. A single record per CDR3 protein comes from TCRdb applying MiXCR to the 5' RACE reads. Of about 510,000 distinct CDR3 sequences listed, over 4% were seen once; the top ten hold around 3.5%. The sample taken for sequencing was blood, either unsorted or a sorted T cell fraction (not recorded which). The receptors here all came from a male donor with ankylosing spondylitis. Each CDR3 is given with its conserved first and last residue. Each record gives: clone size, D gene, V gene, J gene, CDR3 protein, CDR3 DNA. The D gene is left open where the match is weak. Expanded clones get a size class; other rows say once, few or many, or leave the size out.

>many|.|TRBV13|TRBJ2-5
CASSYTRVQETQYF
TGTGCCAGCAGCTACACTAGAGTTCAAGAGACCCAGTACTTC
>few|.|TRBV7-2|TRBJ2-7
CASSTSIATYEQYF
TGTGCCAGCAGCACAAGTATTGCTACCTACGAGCAGTACTTC
>few|.|TRBV7-6|TRBJ2-5
CASSLVWRPGETQYF
TGTGCCAGCAGCTTAGTTTGGCGTCCTGGGGAGACCCAGTACTTC
>few|.|TRBV11-2|TRBJ1-2
CASSLIRGLNNYGYTF
TGTGCCAGCAGCTTAATTCGTGGCCTAAACAACTATGGCTACACCTTC
>few|.|TRBV5-1|TRBJ2-3
CASSLVERGTDTQYF
TGCGCCAGCAGCTTAGTCGAAAGGGGCACAGATACGCAGTATTTT
>many|.|TRBV28|TRBJ2-1
CASKKGPGEYNEQFF
TGTGCCAGCAAAAAGGGCCCCGGGGAGTACAATGAGCAGTTCTTC
>many|.|TRBV6-1|TRBJ1-5
CASSPQGRSNQPQHF
TGTGCCAGCAGTCCGCAAGGACGGAGCAATCAGCCCCAGCATTTT
>.|.|TRBV5-6|TRBJ2-7
CASSPRNLGEQYF
TGTGCCAGCAGCCCCCGTAATCTCGGCGAGCAGTACTTC
>.|.|TRBV7-3|TRBJ2-7
CASSQLGTANYEQYF
TGTGCCAGCAGCCAGCTCGGGACTGCAAACTACGAGCAGTACTTC
>.|.|TRBV20-1|TRBJ2-3
CSASSAYSTDTQYF
TGCAGTGCTAGTAGCGCCTATAGCACAGATACGCAGTATTTT
>many|.|TRBV7-2|TRBJ2-1
CASSLGTVNYNEQFF
TGTGCCAGCAGCTTAGGGACAGTAAATTACAATGAGCAGTTCTTC
>many|TRBD2|TRBV25-1|TRBJ2-1
CASSDGTSGGRYNEQFF
TGTGCCAGCAGTGATGGGACTAGCGGGGGGAGATACAATGAGCAGTTCTTC
>few|TRBD2|TRBV5-1|TRBJ2-1
CASSWLAGGSNNEQFF
TGCGCCAGCAGCTGGTTAGCGGGAGGCTCCAACAATGAGCAGTTCTTC
>many|TRBD1|TRBV6-1|TRBJ1-1
CASRRDRNLEAFF
TGTGCCAGCAGACGGGACAGGAACCTTGAAGCTTTCTTT
>many|.|TRBV6-5|TRBJ1-1
CASSYSGPLGEGTEAFF
TGTGCCAGCAGTTACTCGGGGCCTCTCGGTGAAGGCACTGAAGCTTTCTTT
>many|.|TRBV11-2|TRBJ1-1
CASSLDPGSNTEAFF
TGTGCCAGCAGCTTAGATCCCGGGTCGAACACTGAAGCTTTCTTT
>many|.|TRBV7-2|TRBJ2-2
CASSRPTANTGELFF
TGTGCCAGCAGTCGGCCGACGGCGAACACCGGGGAGCTGTTTTTT
>many|.|TRBV4-3|TRBJ1-3
CASSQDDGGGNTIYF
TGCGCCAGCAGCCAAGATGATGGGGGTGGAAACACCATATATTTT
>many|.|TRBV20-1|TRBJ2-3
CSARDLRGTDTQYF
TGCAGTGCTAGAGACCTCCGAGGCACAGATACGCAGTATTTT
>many|.|TRBV9|TRBJ2-5
CASSVAAGETQYF
TGTGCCAGCAGCGTAGCTGCTGGGGAGACCCAGTACTTC
>many|.|TRBV18|TRBJ2-1
CASSPSRDSYNEQFF
TGTGCCAGCTCACCTAGCAGAGACTCCTACAATGAGCAGTTCTTC
>many|.|TRBV12-3/TRBV12-4|TRBJ2-1
CASSLGNEQFF
TGTGCCAGCAGCCTGGGGAATGAGCAGTTCTTC
>many|.|TRBV10-3|TRBJ2-5
CAITRGGAQETQYF
TGTGCCATCACCCGAGGTGGGGCCCAAGAGACCCAGTACTTC
>few|.|TRBV28|TRBJ2-2
CASSILTREINTGELFF
TGTGCCAGCAGTATCCTAACTAGGGAGATAAACACCGGGGAGCTGTTTTTT
>few|.|TRBV7-2|TRBJ2-7
CASSLNGRGPYEQYF
TGTGCCAGCAGCTTGAACGGGCGAGGTCCCTACGAGCAGTACTTC
>many|.|TRBV12-3/TRBV12-4|TRBJ2-1
CASSHSGRIHNEQFF
TGTGCCAGCAGCCATTCAGGGAGGATACACAATGAGCAGTTCTTC
>.|.|TRBV2|TRBJ2-6
CASTEEAPGTNVLTF
TGTGCCAGCACCGAGGAGGCCCCTGGGACCAACGTCCTGACTTTC
>many|.|TRBV29-1|TRBJ2-7
CSVADISQYF
TGCAGCGTCGCGGACATTTCGCAGTACTTC
>.|.|TRBV27|TRBJ2-7
CASSPWDSRAYEQYF
TGTGCCAGCAGTCCCTGGGACTCCCGAGCGTACGAGCAGTACTTC
>.|.|TRBV24-1|TRBJ2-3
CATSDEVDTQYF
TGTGCCACCAGTGATGAAGTTGATACGCAGTATTTT
>many|TRBD1|TRBV5-1|TRBJ1-2
CASSLAPGTDADGYTF
TGCGCCAGCAGCTTGGCCCCCGGGACAGACGCCGATGGCTACACCTTC
>many|.|TRBV6-2/TRBV6-3|TRBJ1-2
CASSYENNYGYTF
TGTGCCAGCAGTTACGAGAATAACTATGGCTACACCTTC
>.|TRBD2|TRBV7-6|TRBJ2-3
CASSFPLTSGAQGTDTQYF
TGTGCCAGCAGTTTCCCTTTGACTAGCGGGGCCCAGGGCACAGATACGCAGTATTTT
>.|.|TRBV15|TRBJ2-7
CATSRGGGVRGYEQYF
TGTGCCACCAGCAGAGGCGGCGGGGTCCGGGGGTACGAGCAGTACTTC
>many|TRBD2|TRBV11-2|TRBJ2-1
CASSLGSQLAGAYNEQFF
TGTGCCAGCAGCTTAGGTTCCCAACTAGCGGGAGCCTACAATGAGCAGTTCTTC
>many|.|TRBV9|TRBJ2-5
CASSVPLDYQETQYF
TGTGCCAGCAGCGTCCCTCTAGATTATCAAGAGACCCAGTACTTC
>.|TRBD1|TRBV2|TRBJ1-5
CASSERRGWDQPQHF
TGTGCCAGCAGTGAACGCAGGGGGTGGGATCAGCCCCAGCATTTT
>.|.|TRBV7-6|TRBJ2-5
CASSLEVSQGETQYF
TGTGCCAGCAGCTTAGAGGTCTCGCAGGGAGAGACCCAGTACTTC
>many|.|TRBV6-1|TRBJ1-5
CASMDGRGRSSQPQHF
TGTGCCAGCATGGACGGGAGAGGTAGGTCAAGTCAGCCCCAGCATTTT
>many|.|TRBV7-2|TRBJ1-2
CASRTGTHNYGYTF
TGTGCCAGCAGGACCGGGACGCATAACTATGGCTACACCTTC
>many|.|TRBV10-3|TRBJ2-1
CAISEWDNEQFF
TGTGCCATCAGTGAGTGGGACAATGAGCAGTTCTTC
>few|.|TRBV7-9|TRBJ2-3
CASSPESQYF
TGTGCCAGCAGCCCGGAATCGCAGTATTTT
>many|.|TRBV6-2/TRBV6-3|TRBJ2-7
CASSSVDRKTYEQYF
TGTGCCAGCAGTTCCGTCGACAGGAAAACCTACGAGCAGTACTTC
>.|TRBD1|TRBV4-1|TRBJ2-7
CASSQETGRNYEQYF
TGCGCCAGCAGCCAAGAGACAGGGAGAAACTACGAGCAGTACTTC
>few|.|TRBV27|TRBJ2-7
CASSLQAASSEQYF
TGTGCCAGCAGTTTACAGGCGGCGAGTTCCGAGCAGTACTTC
>few|TRBD1|TRBV18|TRBJ2-2
CASSPTGTGGTGELFF
TGTGCCAGCTCACCGACCGGGACAGGGGGCACCGGGGAGCTGTTTTTT
>many|TRBD2|TRBV20-1|TRBJ2-3
CSAFLLAGVTDTQYF
TGCAGTGCTTTTCTACTAGCGGGAGTTACAGATACGCAGTATTTT
>many|.|TRBV4-3|TRBJ1-6
CASSHGWGAQEGGSPLHF
TGCGCCAGCAGCCACGGTTGGGGTGCCCAGGAGGGTGGTTCACCCCTCCACTTT